Sequencing of this T cell receptor (beta chain) was carried out in a study of OX40 agonist ivuxolimab in advanced cancers. As for this clone: Antigen unknown.

People who had autoimmune disease history or systemic immunosuppression were excluded. Measured with immunoSEQ multiplex PCR; TCRdb has only the in-frame clones, and not every one. Counted here are around 40,000 clones, approximately 90% occurring once; the ten biggest clones make up roughly an eighth. Study results and limitations: CD4+ and CD8+ blood T cells expanded clonally by week 6 at 0.1 to 3.0 mg/kg.

Trimming removed 1 base at V and 7 bases at J, with 14 bases between. CDR3 length: 15 residues. Germline assignment: CDR1 SEHNR and CDR2 FQNEAQ (reference sequence). The specimen comprised CD4+ or CD8+ T cells sorted from blood, sampled in a trial of the OX40 agonist ivuxolimab. The receptor was derived from an adult with an advanced solid tumor such as melanoma, head and neck, liver or kidney cancer. V gene TRBV7-9 combines with J gene TRBJ2-1; D not resolved. CDR3 bases: TGTGCCAGCAGCTTAGGTGCCTCTCCTCCTAATGAGCAGTTCTTC. Protein: CASSLGASPPNEQFF.